This T cell receptor beta chain was sequenced for a study of post-analysis software for immune sequencing data. About the research overall: Relapsing-remitting, secondary progressive and progressive-relapsing multiple sclerosis were all included among the disease courses. General study results and limits: There was significantly lower normalized Chao1 diversity in multiple sclerosis patients than in controls. Higher frequency in patients than in controls was seen for about five TRBV segments, with TRBV5-6, TRBV5-1 and TRBV20-1 among them.

Unique molecular identifiers tagged the TCR beta cDNA libraries. TCRdb processed the PCR reads anew with MiXCR; each CDR3 protein has one entry. The sample lists almost 700,000 distinct CDR3 sequences, roughly three fifths occurring once. Germline V gene data show CDR1 as SGHKS and CDR2 as YYEKEE (reference sequence). V was clipped by 0 bases and J by 9 bases, with 13 bases between them. The CDR3 is 13 residues long. With respect to this clonotype: Its specificity is unknown.

The chain employs TRBV5-5 and TRBJ2-7; D possibly corresponds to TRBD2 (5 bases). The specimen was blood. The source of this sequence is a girl aged 2-10 years with multiple sclerosis. CDR3 sequence reads: CASSLDLTRGQYF. DNA of the CDR3: TGTGCCAGCAGCTTGGACCTCACCCGGGGGCAGTACTTC.